This T cell receptor (beta chain) was profiled in a study of identical twins. Study observations and caveats: Monozygotic twins shared more out-of-frame TCR alpha than recombination models predicted.

The CDR3 consists of 13 residues. Trimming removed 7 bases from V and 0 bases from J, with 10 bases in between. CDR1 is SGHTA and CDR2 is FQGNSA in the germline V gene. TCRdb independently ran MiXCR on the 5' RACE reads; one entry per CDR3 protein. This table has roughly 1,500,000 distinct CDR3 sequences, under 35% appearing once. This clonotype was observed at least ten times. Its antigen is unidentified. The sequence came from a newborn girl in good health. The chain carries TRBV7-2 and TRBJ2-7, with D perhaps matching TRBD1 or TRBD2 (5 bases each). Sequencing input: cord blood. This chain's CDR3 is CASNGGSSYEQYF. CDR3 DNA sequence: TGTGCCAGCAATGGGGGAAGCTCCTACGAGCAGTACTTC.